Listed below are T cell receptor beta chains from one sample, sequenced in a study of T cell responses to AZD1222 COVID-19 vaccine. TCRdb's copy holds only in-frame clones and misses some; the assay was immunoSEQ multiplex PCR. Among about 150,000 clones, 94% were seen once, and the ten largest hold over 1%. Specimen: peripheral blood, collected on day 0 of AZD1222 vaccination. These receptors all stem from an adult in good health. Both conserved end residues are part of each CDR3. A D gene is named only where the DNA matches it firmly. Not all rows give a size; the values are once, few, many and, for expanded clones, a class.

clone_size: -; v_call: TRBV3-1/TRBV3-2; j_call: TRBJ2-5; d_call: TRBD2; cdr3_nt: TGTGCCAGCGGATCTAGCGGGGGGTTTCTGGAGACCCAGTACTTC; cdr3_aa: CASGSSGGFLETQYF
clone_size: -; v_call: TRBV6-5; j_call: TRBJ1-5; d_call: -; cdr3_nt: TGTGCCAGCAGTTTGGCCAGGGGCCAGCCCCAGCATTTT; cdr3_aa: CASSLARGQPQHF
clone_size: -; v_call: TRBV20-1; j_call: TRBJ1-1; d_call: -; cdr3_nt: TGCAGTGCTAGAGGGAGCACTGAAGCTTTCTTT; cdr3_aa: CSARGSTEAFF
clone_size: -; v_call: TRBV30; j_call: TRBJ2-1; d_call: -; cdr3_nt: TGTGCCTGGAGTAATCAGTCCGTGGGGAAGCAGTTCTTC; cdr3_aa: CAWSNQSVGKQFF
clone_size: -; v_call: TRBV7-9; j_call: TRBJ2-2; d_call: -; cdr3_nt: TGTGCCAGCAGCTTAAGTAGGGCACGAGGCACCGGGGAGCTGTTTTTT; cdr3_aa: CASSLSRARGTGELFF
clone_size: -; v_call: TRBV19; j_call: TRBJ1-1; d_call: -; cdr3_nt: TGTGCCAGTAGCCCCGCTCAGACGTTCACTGAAGCTTTCTTT; cdr3_aa: CASSPAQTFTEAFF
clone_size: -; v_call: TRBV28; j_call: TRBJ1-4; d_call: TRBD1; cdr3_nt: TGTGCCAGCAGTTTATTTAGGGACAGGGTGGGGGAAAAACTGTTTTTT; cdr3_aa: CASSLFRDRVGEKLFF
clone_size: -; v_call: TRBV4-1; j_call: TRBJ2-1; d_call: -; cdr3_nt: TGCGCCAGCAGCCAAGTGGGGGGCGCGAGCAATGAGCAGTTCTTC; cdr3_aa: CASSQVGGASNEQFF
clone_size: once; v_call: TRBV5-3; j_call: TRBJ1-5; d_call: -; cdr3_nt: TGTGCCAGAAGCTTCCAGTCCAATCAGCCCCAGCATTTT; cdr3_aa: CARSFQSNQPQHF
clone_size: once; v_call: TRBV28; j_call: TRBJ1-2; d_call: -; cdr3_nt: TGTGCCAGCAGAACTCTAAACTATGGCTACACCTTC; cdr3_aa: CASRTLNYGYTF